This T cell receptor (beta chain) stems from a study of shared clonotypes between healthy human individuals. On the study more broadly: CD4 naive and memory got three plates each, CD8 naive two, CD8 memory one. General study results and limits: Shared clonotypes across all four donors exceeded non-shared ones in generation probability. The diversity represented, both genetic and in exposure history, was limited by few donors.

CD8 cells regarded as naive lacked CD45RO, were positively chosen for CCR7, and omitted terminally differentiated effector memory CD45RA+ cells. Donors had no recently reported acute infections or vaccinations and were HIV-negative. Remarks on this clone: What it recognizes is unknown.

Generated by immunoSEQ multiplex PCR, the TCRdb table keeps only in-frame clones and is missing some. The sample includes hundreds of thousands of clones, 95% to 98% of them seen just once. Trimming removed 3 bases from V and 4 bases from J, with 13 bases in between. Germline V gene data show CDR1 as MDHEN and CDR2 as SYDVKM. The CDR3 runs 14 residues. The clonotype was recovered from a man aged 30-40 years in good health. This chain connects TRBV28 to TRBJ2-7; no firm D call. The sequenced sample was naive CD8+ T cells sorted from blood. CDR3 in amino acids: CASSFVPAKYEQYF. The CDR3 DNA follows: TGTGCCAGCAGTTTCGTCCCCGCGAAATACGAGCAGTACTTC.